This TCR beta chain emerged from a study of OX40 agonist ivuxolimab in advanced cancers. For the wider study: Ivuxolimab, which targeted the costimulatory receptor OX40 (CD134), was an agonistic, fully human IgG2 monoclonal antibody. Intravenous ivuxolimab was administered to patients every 2 weeks at six dose levels: 0.01, 0.1, 0.3, 1.5, 3 and 10 mg/kg. Of the approximately 50 patients in dose escalation, some 20 had hepatocellular carcinoma, roughly 15 had melanoma, 9 had renal cell carcinoma and 9 had head and neck cancer. A male proportion of roughly 80% and a mean age of about 60 years, ranging from roughly 23 to 80, were recorded for the dose-escalation cohort. Patients were allowed to have had prior anti-PD-1, anti-PD-L1 or anti-CTLA-4 therapy, and around 43% of the dose-escalation patients had been treated with checkpoint inhibitors. Three dose-escalation patients achieved partial responses, one with hepatocellular carcinoma and two with cutaneous melanoma. The purpose of peripheral TCRbeta sequencing was to test whether ivuxolimab changed TCR sequence diversity and led to clonal T-cell expansion. The paper describes the monotherapy dose-escalation part (N of about 52 patients) of the phase I trial of ivuxolimab. Study-level results and caveats: Low levels of normalized T-cell clonal expansion were also shown by some nonresponding patients. The antigen specificity of the peripheral T cells that underwent clonal expansion was not determined. At doses of 0.1 to 3.0 mg/kg, clonal expansion of both CD4+ and CD8+ blood T cells was observed from baseline to week 6. On average, CD8+ T cells showed more expanded clones than CD4+ T cells after ivuxolimab. In the 0.1-3.0 mg/kg groups, partial responders were among the patients with the lowest normalized peripheral clonal expansion, particularly in CD8+ T cells.

CDR1 and CDR2 are drawn from the germline V gene: SGHRS, YFSETQ. The CDR3 holds 16 amino acids from the cysteine to the phenylalanine. Only CDR3 DNA remains: 48 bases, in frame from the first base. The germline V end is reduced by 3 bases and the J end by 2 bases; junction bases left unmatched: 7. The trial excluded patients who had a history of autoimmune disease or who were on systemic immunosuppression. Peripheral blood for TCR sequencing was drawn from every dose cohort at baseline, at cycle 4 day 1 and at cycle 7 day 1. Samples came from an open-label, multicenter, first-in-human phase I dose-escalation trial of ivuxolimab. The trial enrolled adults with locally advanced or metastatic head and neck squamous cell, hepatocellular, melanoma or renal cell carcinoma. Before TCR sequencing, CD4+ T cells and CD8+ T cells from peripheral blood were sorted into separate populations. This clone was picked up a small number of times. The antigen this receptor binds is unknown. The record has no base qualities; no much larger clone is one base away.

Genomic DNA was extracted from sorted cells for sequencing of the TCRbeta CDR3 region. TCRbeta CDR3 regions were sequenced using the immunoSEQ Assay. TCRdb retrieved this table from immuneACCESS and kept in-frame rearrangements only. Not all clones are present; in checked studies, unresolved V genes account for under half, and no reason is known for the remainder. The sample table records over 95,000 clones; roughly 90% of these occur just once. The top ten hold approximately 0.32% of the sample. This sequence was found in an adult with an advanced solid tumor such as melanoma, head and neck, liver or kidney cancer. The chain couples TRBV5-1 to TRBJ2-7, with 11 bases matching TRBD2. Source: CD4+ or CD8+ T cells sorted from blood, taken in a trial of the OX40 agonist ivuxolimab. The bases read TGCGCCAGCAGCTATGGCGGGACTAGCGGAACCTACGAGCAGTACTTC. Protein translation: CASSYGGTSGTYEQYF. Reference TRBV5-1 and TRBJ2-7 genes cover what lies past the CDR3, so the full variable domain is KAGVTQTPRYLIKTRGQQVTLSCSPISGHRSVSWYQQTPGQGLQFLFEYFSETQRNKGNFPGRFSGRQFSNSRSEMNVSTLELGDSALYLCASSYGGTSGTYEQYFGPGTRLTVT.